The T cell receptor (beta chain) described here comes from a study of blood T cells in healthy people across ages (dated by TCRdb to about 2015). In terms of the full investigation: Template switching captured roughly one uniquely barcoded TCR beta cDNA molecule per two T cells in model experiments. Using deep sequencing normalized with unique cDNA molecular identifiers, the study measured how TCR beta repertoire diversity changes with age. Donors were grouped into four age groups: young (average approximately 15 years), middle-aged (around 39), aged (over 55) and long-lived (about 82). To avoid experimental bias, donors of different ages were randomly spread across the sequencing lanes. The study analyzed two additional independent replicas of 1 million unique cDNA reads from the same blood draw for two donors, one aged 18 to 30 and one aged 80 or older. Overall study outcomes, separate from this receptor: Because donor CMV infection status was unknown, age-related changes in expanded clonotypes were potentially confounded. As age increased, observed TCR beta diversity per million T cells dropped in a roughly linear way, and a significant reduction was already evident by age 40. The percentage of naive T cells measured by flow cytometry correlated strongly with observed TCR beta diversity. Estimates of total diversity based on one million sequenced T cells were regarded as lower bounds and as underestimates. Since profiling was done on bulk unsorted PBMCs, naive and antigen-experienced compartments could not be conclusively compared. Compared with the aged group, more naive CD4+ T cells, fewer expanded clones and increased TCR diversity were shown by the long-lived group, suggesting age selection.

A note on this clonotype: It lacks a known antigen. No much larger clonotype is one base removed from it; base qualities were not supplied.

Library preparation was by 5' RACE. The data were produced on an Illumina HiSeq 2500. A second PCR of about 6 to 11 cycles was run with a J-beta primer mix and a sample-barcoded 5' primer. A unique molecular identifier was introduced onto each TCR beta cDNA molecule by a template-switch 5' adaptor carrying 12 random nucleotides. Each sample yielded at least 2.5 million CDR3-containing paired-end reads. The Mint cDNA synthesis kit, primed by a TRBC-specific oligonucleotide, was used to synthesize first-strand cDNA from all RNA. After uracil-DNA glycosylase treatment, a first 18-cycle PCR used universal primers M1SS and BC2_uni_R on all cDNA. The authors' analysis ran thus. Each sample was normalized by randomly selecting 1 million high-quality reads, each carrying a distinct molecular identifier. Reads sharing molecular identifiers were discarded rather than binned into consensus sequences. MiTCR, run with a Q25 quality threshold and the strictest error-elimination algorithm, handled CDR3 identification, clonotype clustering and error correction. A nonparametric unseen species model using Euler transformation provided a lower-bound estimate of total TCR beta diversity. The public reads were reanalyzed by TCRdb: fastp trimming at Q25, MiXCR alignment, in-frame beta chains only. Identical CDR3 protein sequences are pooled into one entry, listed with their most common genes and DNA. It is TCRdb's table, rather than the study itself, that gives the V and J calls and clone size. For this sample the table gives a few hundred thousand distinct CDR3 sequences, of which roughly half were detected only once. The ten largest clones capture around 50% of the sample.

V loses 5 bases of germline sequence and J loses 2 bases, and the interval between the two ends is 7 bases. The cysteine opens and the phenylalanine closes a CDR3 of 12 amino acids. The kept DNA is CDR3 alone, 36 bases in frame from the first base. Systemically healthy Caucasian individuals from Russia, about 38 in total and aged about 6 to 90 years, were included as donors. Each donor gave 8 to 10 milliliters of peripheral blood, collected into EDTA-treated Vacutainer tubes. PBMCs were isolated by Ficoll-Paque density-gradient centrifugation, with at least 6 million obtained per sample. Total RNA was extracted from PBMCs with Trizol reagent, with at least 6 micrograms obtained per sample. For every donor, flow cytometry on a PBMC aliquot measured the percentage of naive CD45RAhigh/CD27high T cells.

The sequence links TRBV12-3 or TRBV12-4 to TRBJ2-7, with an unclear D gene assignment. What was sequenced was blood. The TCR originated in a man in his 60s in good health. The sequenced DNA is TGTGCCAGCAGTCCTTTACCCTACGAGCAGTACTTC. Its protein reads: CASSPLPYEQYF.